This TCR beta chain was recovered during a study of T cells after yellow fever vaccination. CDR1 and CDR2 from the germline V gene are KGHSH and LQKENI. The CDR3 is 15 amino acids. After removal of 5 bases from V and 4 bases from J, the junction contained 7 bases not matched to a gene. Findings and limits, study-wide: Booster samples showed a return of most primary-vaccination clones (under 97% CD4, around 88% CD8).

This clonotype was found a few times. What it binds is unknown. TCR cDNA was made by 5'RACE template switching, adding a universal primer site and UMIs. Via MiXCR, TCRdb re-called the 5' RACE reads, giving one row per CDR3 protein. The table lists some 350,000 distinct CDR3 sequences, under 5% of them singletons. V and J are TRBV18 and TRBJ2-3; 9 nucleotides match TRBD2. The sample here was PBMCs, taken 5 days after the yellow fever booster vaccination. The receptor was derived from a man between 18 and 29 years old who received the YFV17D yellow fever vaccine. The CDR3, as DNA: TGTGCCAGCTCAAGCGGGGGGCCGGTAGCAGATACGCAGTATTTT. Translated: CASSSGGPVADTQYF.